This entry is about one TCR beta chain. Its matching antigen is unknown. There are 15 residues in the CDR3. V lost 3 bases, J lost 2 bases, and 2 bases stayed unmatched. Germline assignment: CDR1 LGHNA and CDR2 YSLEER. The PCR employed 60 Vbeta primers together with 13 Jbeta primers. Here immunoSEQ multiplex PCR was the method, and the copy in TCRdb shows in-frame clones only, minus some. This sample has 150,000 to 200,000 clones, with over 60% found just once. This sample was taken from a study of cytomegalovirus exposure and HLA in healthy donors. As for the study in general: Unique TCR beta sequences numbering some 110 million came from around 180 million T cells in an earlier analysis. Study observations and caveats: The authors judged a highly shared variant cluster likely a sequencing artifact.

The clonotype originates from a man in his forties in good health and CMV-seronegative. The sequenced material came from PBMCs. V gene TRBV4-3 combines with J gene TRBJ2-3, with TRBD2 identical over 10 bases. The CDR3, as DNA: TGCGCCAGCAGCCAGAGCGGGAGGGCCACAGATACGCAGTATTTT. Residues: CASSQSGRATDTQYF.